This T cell receptor (beta chain) was recovered during a study of T cells after posttransplantation cyclophosphamide. Study results and limitations: Later post-transplant blood repertoires were often dominated by donor CD8+ memory clones. After PTCy, TRB diversity resembled that of CNI/methotrexate controls.

TCRdb's table, derived via immunoSEQ multiplex PCR, lists solely in-frame clones and lacks some. The repertoire holds some 1,900 clones, with around four fifths as singletons. Busulfan-fludarabine conditioning, marrow transplant, and cyclophosphamide on days +3 and +4 were administered. The CDR3 consists of 17 residues. V lost 6 bases, J lost 8 bases, and 19 bases stayed unmatched. Comments on this clone: The antigen is not known.

V gene TRBV23-1 combines with J gene TRBJ1-2, with 9 positions matching TRBD1. TRBV23-1 is marked as an open reading frame, function uncertain. The origin of this receptor is a male patient between 25 and 40 years old who received an allogeneic stem cell transplant from a related donor, was CMV-positive, and had acute GVHD only. The graft donor may be the source of some T cells. The material was PBMCs, obtained 300 days after allogeneic stem cell transplant with posttransplant cyclophosphamide. CDR3 amino acids: CASSRTREQGAAGGYTF. DNA for the CDR3: TGCGCCAGCAGCCGTACCCGCGAACAGGGGGCGGCCGGCGGCTACACCTTC.